This entry features one T cell receptor (beta chain) sequence. Its target is unknown. The sample comes from a study of Ad26.COV2.S vaccination and SARS-CoV-2 variants. Study-level information: Intramuscular Ad26.COV2.S doses were given once or twice, 56 days apart.

Treatment here: around 19 received Ad26.COV2.S at low or high dose, single or two shots; roughly five received placebo; per-sample allocation not given. The samples date from day 63 after the first vaccine or placebo injection. The shot given was an Ad26 vector that makes Wuhan-strain SARS-CoV-2 spike. Broader study findings: The breadth of spike-specific CD8+ and CD4+ T cell responses after vaccination was reportedly substantial. There was a possibility that the TCR breadth and depth analyses underestimated total T cell responses.

Some clones are missing from TCRdb's copy, which holds only in-frame ones; the method was immunoSEQ multiplex PCR. The sample shows 350,000 to 550,000 clones, approximately 92% of them seen only once. Trimming took off 4 bases at V and 4 bases at J, with 13 bases between the two ends. The CDR3 is 13 residues long. CDR1 and CDR2 from the germline V gene are SQVTM and ANQGSEA. This clonotype originated in a person aged 18-60 years who received the Ad26.COV2.S COVID-19 vaccine or a placebo. The sequences come from peripheral blood, collected in a trial of Ad26.COV2.S vaccine versus placebo. The chain joins TRBV29-1 to TRBJ1-2; D is perhaps TRBD1 (6 bases). The CDR3 is CSVGGLSGYGYTF. CDR3 bases: TGCAGCGTTGGGGGGCTCTCGGGCTATGGCTACACCTTC.